These T cell receptor beta chains were read from a single sample in a study of blood T cell repertoires in COVID-19. The repertoire was sequenced with immunoSEQ multiplex PCR; TCRdb's copy has only in-frame clones and lacks some. Among over 250,000 clones, 84% were seen once, and the ten largest hold over 4%. Sequencing used PBMCs or T cells enriched from blood (not recorded which). These receptors all come from a man aged 25-40 years with acute COVID-19. Both conserved end residues are part of each CDR3. D genes are given only for firm matches. Expanded clones get a size class; other rows say once, few or many, or leave the size out.

J gene	clone size	D gene	V gene	CDR3 DNA	CDR3 protein
TRBJ1-1	.	.	TRBV30	TGTGCCTGGGTACTTCTTTCGAACACTGAAGCTTTCTTT	CAWVLLSNTEAFF
TRBJ1-1	once	.	TRBV9	TGTGCCAGCAGCCCTCGGACAGACCCAGTCGCTGAAGCTTTCTTT	CASSPRTDPVAEAFF
TRBJ1-3	.	TRBD1	TRBV14	TGTGCCAGCAGCCATTACCGCCCGGGACAGGGGTTCTCTGGAAACACCATATATTTT	CASSHYRPGQGFSGNTIYF
TRBJ2-1	few	TRBD2	TRBV11-2	TGTGCCAGCAGCCCCGGGCGACTAGCGGGAGCAAGTTCCTCCAATGAGCAGTTCTTC	CASSPGRLAGASSSNEQFF
TRBJ1-4	.	TRBD1	TRBV5-6	TGTGCCAGCAGCTTGGTGGGACAGCTTAATGAAAAACTGTTTTTT	CASSLVGQLNEKLFF
TRBJ2-1	once	.	TRBV14	TGTGCCAGCAGCCAAGAGGCTCGGGCGACTATCGGGTTCTTC	CASSQEARATIGFF
TRBJ1-1	.	TRBD1	TRBV7-3	TGTGCCAGCAGCTCGCAGGGGGCAAACACTGAAGCTTTCTTT	CASSSQGANTEAFF
TRBJ1-5	.	.	TRBV7-2	TGTGCCAGCAGCCCCTCCCGCAATCAGCCCCAGCATTTT	CASSPSRNQPQHF
TRBJ1-1	.	TRBD1	TRBV11-3	TGTGCCAGCAGCCCGGGGACAGCGAACACTGAAGCTTTCTTT	CASSPGTANTEAFF
TRBJ1-5	.	.	TRBV19	TGTGCCAGTAGTATAACAGGGAGCAATCAGCCCCAGCATTTT	CASSITGSNQPQHF
TRBJ1-1	.	.	TRBV19	TGTGCCAGTAGTATGGGTCAGGGGAAGTTGAAGACTGAAGCTTTCTTT	CASSMGQGKLKTEAFF
TRBJ1-5	.	TRBD1	TRBV27	TGTGCCACGAAAGGACAGGGAGGCAATCAGCCCCAGCATTTT	CATKGQGGNQPQHF
TRBJ2-2	.	TRBD2	TRBV7-2	TGTGCCAGCTCGGGGGGACTAGCGGGGTGGAACGGGGAACTGTTTTTT	CASSGGLAGWNGELFF
TRBJ2-3	.	.	TRBV7-8	TGTGCCAGCAGCTTCGCAGATACGCAGTATTTT	CASSFADTQYF
TRBJ2-1	once	.	TRBV14	TGTGCCAGCAGCCAAGATACCAGGGGGGCTAACAATGAGCAGTTCTTC	CASSQDTRGANNEQFF
TRBJ2-1	.	TRBD2	TRBV11-2	TGTGCCAGCAGCATCTCTAGCGGGAGGGCCATTGAGCAGTTCTTC	CASSISSGRAIEQFF
TRBJ1-1	.	.	TRBV29-1	TGCAGCGCCGGAGTGTGGAACACTGAAGCTTTCTTT	CSAGVWNTEAFF
TRBJ1-2	.	TRBD1	TRBV11-2	TGTGCCAGCAGCCCCTGGACAGGGAATGGCTACACCTTC	CASSPWTGNGYTF
TRBJ1-5	.	.	TRBV7-2	TGTGCCAGCAGCTTCACCGTCGGTCAGCCCCAGCATTTT	CASSFTVGQPQHF
TRBJ2-5	.	.	TRBV7-8	TGTGCCAGCAGCTTAGTGAGGCGGGGCGATAAAGAGACCCAGTACTTC	CASSLVRRGDKETQYF
TRBJ2-1	.	.	TRBV7-9	TGTGCCAGCAGCTCCCTACTCCGCGGGGTCAGATACAATGAGCAGTTCTTC	CASSSLLRGVRYNEQFF
TRBJ1-2	.	.	TRBV5-1	TGTGCCAGCTCCCTGGGGGTAACGGGGGTCGGCTACACCTTC	CASSLGVTGVGYTF
TRBJ1-2	once	TRBD1	TRBV3-1/TRBV3-2	TGTGCCAGCAGCCAAGAAGTCCCAGGGGGCCCTTGGGGCTACACCTTC	CASSQEVPGGPWGYTF
TRBJ1-1	.	.	TRBV12-3/TRBV12-4	TGTGCCAGCAGTTTGAAAGCGAACACTGAAGCTTTCTTT	CASSLKANTEAFF
TRBJ2-1	.	.	TRBV19	TGTGCCAGTAGTTTTGCGTGGAATGAGCAGTTCTTC	CASSFAWNEQFF
TRBJ2-1	.	.	TRBV28	TGTGCCAGCAGTGTGGGGGGGGCCAGATACAATGAGCAGTTCTTC	CASSVGGARYNEQFF
TRBJ2-1	.	TRBD2	TRBV6-1	TGTGCCAGCAGTGGACAAAGCGGGGGCCTACCGAATGAGCAGTTCTTC	CASSGQSGGLPNEQFF
TRBJ2-5	.	.	TRBV5-1	TGTGCCAGCAGCGGCGGGAACCAAGAGACCCAGTACTTC	CASSGGNQETQYF
TRBJ1-5	.	TRBD1	TRBV28	TGTGCCAGCAGTCTAGGGACAGAGCTCGGTTATCAGCCCCAGCATTTT	CASSLGTELGYQPQHF
TRBJ1-2	.	.	TRBV29-1	TGCAGCGTTACGGAGGTTGCTACCTATGGCTACACCTTC	CSVTEVATYGYTF
TRBJ1-6	.	TRBD1	TRBV7-2	TGTGCCAGCAGCCTCTCGGCACCGGGACAGGGGTATTCACCCCTCCACTTT	CASSLSAPGQGYSPLHF
TRBJ1-1	.	.	TRBV2	TGTGCCAGCAGTTCGGGACAGAACACTGAAGCTTTCTTT	CASSSGQNTEAFF
TRBJ2-1	.	TRBD1	TRBV12-5	TGTGCTAGTGGTCCCGGGACAGGATTTGGGAATGAGCAGTTCTTC	CASGPGTGFGNEQFF
TRBJ2-2	.	TRBD1	TRBV19	TGTGCCAGTAGAACAGGGGGCTCGAACACCGGGGAGCTGTTTTTT	CASRTGGSNTGELFF
TRBJ1-6	.	TRBD1	TRBV29-1	TGCAGCGTTGGGGGACAGGGAGATTCACCCCTCCACTTT	CSVGGQGDSPLHF
TRBJ1-1	.	TRBD1	TRBV30	TGTGCCTGGAGTGTGGGTCGGGCAGGGGGCTTGAACACTGAAGCTTTCTTT	CAWSVGRAGGLNTEAFF
TRBJ1-5	.	.	TRBV11-3	TGTGCCAGCAGCTTAGATATAGGGGCACGAAATCAGCCCCAGCATTTT	CASSLDIGARNQPQHF
TRBJ1-3	.	TRBD1	TRBV19	TGTGCCAGTAGGGACAGGGGCGATTCTGGAAACACCATATATTTT	CASRDRGDSGNTIYF
TRBJ2-2	.	.	TRBV9	TGTGCCAGCAGCGTCGCGGGGAACACCGGGGAGCTGTTTTTT	CASSVAGNTGELFF
TRBJ1-5	.	.	TRBV7-2	TGTGCCAGCAGCCTTCAAACAGCAGGGTACAATCAGCCCCAGCATTTT	CASSLQTAGYNQPQHF
TRBJ1-4	.	.	TRBV6-2/TRBV6-3	TGTGCCAGCAGTTTCCCTAACGTAGAACTGTTTTTT	CASSFPNVELFF